This T cell receptor (beta chain) emerged from a study of shared T cell receptors in the human thymus. The protocol was immunoSEQ multiplex PCR, while the TCRdb copy is restricted to in-frame clones and leaves out a portion. The data show hundreds of thousands of clones, 70% to 90% seen once. The CDR3 has 18 residues. The same sample was also studied in work on human thymus T cells. That paper adds: Donors were healthy Finnish babies undergoing corrective operations for congenital heart defects. Thymic material originated from resections removed in the course of corrective heart surgery. Seemingly biased V and J gene usage marked thymic and blood repertoires. In unrelated individuals, thymic repertoires overlapped highly, according to related research.

The sequence was obtained from a boy under two years old with a congenital heart defect. The specimen was thymocytes. The V and J genes are TRBV21-1 and TRBJ2-7; the DNA was not used to check the table's D call, TRBD2. TRBV21-1 is recorded as a pseudogene. In DNA form, the CDR3 reads TGTGCCAGCAGCCCCTCGGGAAGCGGGGTTCTCAGCTCCTACGAGCAGTACTTC. Protein sequence: CASSPSGSGVLSSYEQYF.